This T cell receptor beta chain was sequenced for a study of blood T cell repertoires in COVID-19. The overall study: Sources were T cells, B-cell-depleted T cells, or PBMCs; the material itself was cDNA or gDNA.

This CDR3 region has 13 residues. Germline values: CDR1 LNHDA, CDR2 SQIVND (reference sequence). The V end lost 6 bases, the J end lost 5 bases, and 12 bases lay between the germline ends. TCRdb's copy holds only in-frame clones and misses some; the assay was immunoSEQ multiplex PCR. The data hold some 20,000 clones, with roughly 90% observed a single time. Material: peripheral blood. The TCR sequence derives from a man aged 40-55 years with active COVID-19. The gene calls are TRBV19 and TRBJ2-3; D gene ambiguous. CDR3 in DNA: TGTGCCAGTAGCGTGGGCCCCCTAGATACGCAGTATTTT. Translation: CASSVGPLDTQYF.